This T cell receptor (beta chain) was recovered during a study of molecular identifiers for immune sequencing clone quantification. The sorting of naive CD8 T cells used the CD8+CD4-CCR7+CD45RA+ phenotype. A few counts support this clonotype. TCRdb itself ran the PCR reads through MiXCR, one entry per CDR3 protein. This sample has some 680,000 distinct CDR3 sequences, with around 25% found just once. From germline, CDR1 is SGHVS and CDR2 FNYEAQ. The CDR3 has 14 amino acids. Trimming took 5 bases from V and 5 from J, leaving 14 bases between them. The V gene is TRBV7-6, the J gene TRBJ2-3, with D maybe TRBD2 (6 bases). This clonotype originated in a human donor in good health. Some libraries in this study had Jurkat cell RNA spiked in. Sequenced sample: naive CD8+ T cells from blood, with Jurkat cell RNA spiked in. Subset specified: FACS-sorted CD8+CD4-CCR7+CD45RA+ naive T cells. CDR3 protein: CASSVTSRGDTQYF. The CDR3 DNA reads TGTGCCAGCAGCGTGACTAGTCGGGGAGATACGCAGTATTTT.